Here is one T cell receptor (beta chain) with its context. The sample belongs to a study of T cells after yellow fever vaccination. V was trimmed by 1 base and J by 2 bases, leaving 12 bases between them. The V gene's germline CDR1 is SGHNT and CDR2 YYREEE (reference sequence). The CDR3 is 15 residues long. TCRdb passed the 5' RACE reads through MiXCR, listing each CDR3 protein once. The sample consists of a few hundred thousand distinct CDR3 sequences, 3.5% to 4.5% of them appearing once. This sequence joins TRBV5-4 and TRBJ2-5; no clear D gene. This clonotype originated in a man younger than 35 who received the YFV17D yellow fever vaccine. The specimen was PBMCs, collected 5 days after the yellow fever booster vaccination. DNA of the CDR3: TGTGCCAGCAGCTTGAAGGGAACCTATCAAGAGACCCAGTACTTC. Translating it yields CASSLKGTYQETQYF.